This T cell receptor beta chain was retrieved from a study of blood T cell repertoires in COVID-19. On the study more broadly: T cells, B-cell-depleted T cells, or PBMCs provided the cDNA or gDNA that served as material.

The CDR3 consists of 18 residues. Germline trimming cut 2 bases from V and 7 bases from J; bases unmatched to any gene: 15. Germline V gives CDR1 MNHEY, CDR2 SMNVEV (reference sequence). In this sample, this clone turned up once. Clones were read by immunoSEQ multiplex PCR, and TCRdb kept only the in-frame ones, dropping some. The table lists 200,000 to 250,000 clones, 80% of them singletons. V usage is TRBV27 and J usage is TRBJ2-1; 9 nucleotides align to TRBD2. This clonotype was sampled from a woman in her 70s with acute or convalescent COVID-19. Sequenced: peripheral blood. The CDR3 bases are TGTGCCAGCAGTTTACGGGGCGGGGGGGCGGCGGGTTCTAATGAGCAGTTCTTC. It specifies CASSLRGGGAAGSNEQFF.